This T cell receptor beta chain was obtained from a study of blood T cell repertoires in COVID-19. About the study: The origin of the acute and convalescent COVID-19 samples was the United States, Italy and Spain. T cells, B-cell-depleted T cells, or PBMCs provided the cDNA or gDNA that served as material.

Germline V gene lookup returns CDR1 MDHEN and CDR2 SYDVKM. This CDR3 is 15 amino acids long. Trimming removed 4 bases at V and 2 bases at J, with 15 bases between. In the original processing: Reference gene primer amplification yielded estimated nucleated cell counts. TCRdb's copy holds only in-frame clones and misses some; the assay was immunoSEQ multiplex PCR. V and J calls and clone size are those listed in that table; D and trimming were worked out from the DNA. This sample has roughly 130,000 clones; 80% to 90% occur once, and the top ten carry less than 4.5%. What was sequenced was peripheral blood. The clonotype was recovered from an older woman with acute or convalescent COVID-19. V is TRBV28 and J is TRBJ2-7; TRBD2 is a possible D gene (6 bases). The chain's CDR3 is CASSSVSGPPYEQYF. CDR3 nucleotide sequence: TGTGCCAGCAGTTCGGTTAGCGGTCCCCCCTACGAGCAGTACTTC.